This T cell receptor (beta chain) was sequenced during a study of shared clonotypes between healthy human individuals. Study-wide points: The study found lower generation probabilities in non-shared clonotypes than in those shared by all four donors.

Participating donors were healthy, HIV-negative adults free of recent acute infections or vaccinations. Partitioning of CD4+ cells yielded a CD45RA+ naive subset and a CD45RA-negative memory subset. Assay execution took place at the deep level. The repertoire was sequenced with immunoSEQ multiplex PCR; TCRdb's copy has only in-frame clones and lacks some. This sample has 2,500,000 or so clones; roughly 93% occur once, and the top ten carry 0.35% to 0.45%. J was trimmed by 5 bases and V by 4 bases; bases with no gene match: 5. Germline V gene lookup returns CDR1 SGHNT and CDR2 YYREEE (reference sequence). The CDR3 contains 16 residues. As regards this clone: Its antigen is not identified.

The origin of this receptor is a man aged 18 to 29 in good health. Some clones in this sample may be carry-over from other donors' samples. This sequence joins TRBV5-4 and TRBJ2-2, with 13 nucleotides matching TRBD2. Sequencing used naive CD4+ T cells from PBMCs. This sample's subset: CD45RA+ positively selected. The CDR3 DNA reads TGTGCCAGCAGCCCACTAGCGGGGGGGAATACCGGGGAGCTGTTTTTT. Translating it yields CASSPLAGGNTGELFF.